One sample yielded the 23 T cell receptor beta chains listed below, sequenced in a study of lymphopenia after photon versus proton radiotherapy. Sequencing used immunoSEQ multiplex PCR; TCRdb keeps in-frame clones, though not all of them. The table lists some 55,000 clones, 80% to 90% of them singletons. Source: peripheral blood, taken from a patient treated with photon-based radiotherapy. These receptors were obtained from a man aged 50 or older with gastric cancer.

The J gene is TRBJ2-7, the V gene TRBV5-4, with 10 bases that match TRBD1. The V gene's germline CDR1 is SGHNT and CDR2 YYREEE (reference sequence). Trimming cost V 2 bases and J 0 bases; bases outside gene matches: 2. The CDR3 length is 15 residues. CDR3 DNA sequence: TGTGCCAGCAGCTTTCGGACAGGGGGCTCCTACGAGCAGTACTTC. Amino acid sequence: CASSFRTGGSYEQYF.

This clone has a handful of counts. The chain combines TRBV5-1 with TRBJ2-2; D possibly corresponds to TRBD1 (6 bases). V gave up 4 bases and J gave up 2 bases, with 18 bases separating them. The germline V gene has CDR1 SGHRS and CDR2 YFSETQ. This CDR3 region has 17 residues. CDR3 nucleotide sequence: TGCGCCAGCAGCCTGGGGCACCGGGACACCAACACCGGGGAGCTGTTTTTT. Residues: CASSLGHRDTNTGELFF.

The chain joins TRBV4-3 to TRBJ1-1; no definite D call. The V gene's germline CDR1 is LGHNA and CDR2 YSLEER. V shed 0 bases and J shed 5 bases, with 16 bases lying between them. This CDR3 has 16 amino acids. The chain's CDR3 is CASSQDRTSSWTEAFF. CDR3 DNA sequence: TGCGCCAGCAGCCAAGATCGTACTTCCAGTTGGACTGAAGCTTTCTTT.

The gene calls are TRBV6-1 and TRBJ2-1, with 8 bases identical to TRBD2. This CDR3 comprises 15 residues. Germline loops: CDR1 MNHNS, CDR2 SASEGT. V shed 6 bases, J shed 1 base, and the junction held 5 bases outside the gene matches. The CDR3 loop reads CASRLAGSSYNEQFF. CDR3 DNA sequence: TGTGCCAGCAGGTTAGCGGGAAGTTCCTACAATGAGCAGTTCTTC.

The rearrangement joins TRBV27 to TRBJ1-1; the D is unclear. The V gene lost 6 bases and the J gene lost 3 bases, with 11 bases spanning the gap. Per germline, CDR1 MNHEY and CDR2 SMNVEV (reference sequence). The CDR3 spans 13 residues. As DNA, the CDR3 is TGTGCCAGCAGGGTAGGATTGGACACTGAAGCTTTCTTT. Protein: CASRVGLDTEAFF.

The rearrangement joins TRBV15 to TRBJ2-7; no clear D gene. Germline V gene sequence: CDR1 LNHNV, CDR2 YYDKDF (reference sequence). V shed 1 base and J shed 6 bases, with 10 bases lying between them. This CDR3 region has 13 residues. CDR3 coding DNA: TGTGCCACCAGCAGAGTCCCCAGTGGCGAGCAGTACTTC. Protein sequence: CATSRVPSGEQYF.

The rearrangement links TRBV11-1 to TRBJ2-5; 8 bases line up with TRBD2. V trimming: 5 bases; J trimming: 5 bases; junction bases outside the gene matches: 13. The germline V gene has CDR1 SGHAT and CDR2 FQDESV (reference sequence). The CDR3 length is 16 residues. The CDR3 spells CASSLTQERELETQYF. As DNA, the CDR3 is TGTGCCAGCAGCCTAACCCAAGAGCGGGAGCTGGAGACCCAGTACTTC.

CDR3: CAWSGDYEQYF. The DNA for the CDR3 is TGTGCCTGGAGTGGGGACTACGAGCAGTACTTC. The chain is built from TRBV30 and TRBJ2-7; D gene unclear. CDR1 GTSNPN and CDR2 SVGIG come from the germline V gene (reference sequence). The CDR3 has 11 amino acids. The ends were cut back, 1 base at V and 3 bases at J, with 4 bases in the middle.

The rearrangement joins TRBV7-9 to TRBJ2-6, with 11 bases lining up with TRBD2. The germline V gene encodes CDR1 SEHNR and CDR2 FQNEAQ (reference sequence). Germline trimming cut 3 bases from V and 0 bases from J; bases unmatched to any gene: 4. This CDR3 contains 18 residues. This chain's CDR3 is CASSFGTSGSSGANVLTF. In DNA, the CDR3 is TGTGCCAGCAGCTTCGGGACTAGCGGAAGCTCTGGGGCCAACGTCCTGACTTTC.

The V gene is TRBV30, the J gene TRBJ2-7, with D unresolved. CDR1 is GTSNPN and CDR2 is SVGIG in the germline V gene (reference sequence). This CDR3 is 15 amino acids long. Trimming took 2 bases from V and 1 from J, leaving 15 bases between them. The CDR3 protein is CAWSFPRTRSYEQYF. For the CDR3, the DNA is TGTGCCTGGAGTTTCCCCCGGACGAGGTCCTACGAGCAGTACTTC.

This rearrangement joins TRBV7-2 to TRBJ2-2; 11 nucleotides align to TRBD2. The CDR3 sequence is 16 residues long. V lost 3 bases to trimming and J lost 3 bases; unmatched junction nucleotides: 3. Germline V gene data show CDR1 as SGHTA and CDR2 as FQGNSA. The CDR3 here is CASSFFSGRDTGELFF. In nucleotides, the CDR3 is TGTGCCAGCAGCTTCTTTAGCGGGAGGGACACCGGGGAGCTGTTTTTT.

The V and J genes are TRBV5-4 and TRBJ2-5; 11 positions match TRBD2. The CDR3 sequence is 17 residues long. Germline CDR1 and CDR2: SGHNT and YYREEE (reference sequence). Germline trimming cut 2 bases from V and 3 bases from J; bases unmatched to any gene: 9. The CDR3 loop is CASSLNLLAGVEETQYF. The CDR3 DNA sequence: TGTGCCAGCAGCTTAAATCTACTAGCGGGAGTTGAAGAGACCCAGTACTTC.

The chain couples TRBV18 to TRBJ2-4; no definite D call. CDR1 and CDR2 from the germline V gene are KGHSH and LQKENI. This CDR3 is built from 16 residues. V lost 2 bases, J lost 0 bases, and 11 bases lay in between. CDR3 region: CASSPFGPLAKNIQYF. CDR3 in DNA: TGTGCCAGCTCACCATTTGGGCCTTTAGCCAAAAACATTCAGTACTTC.

V and J are TRBV27 and TRBJ2-7; TRBD2 matches at 7 bases. Germline CDR1 is MNHEY and CDR2 is SMNVEV (reference sequence). The V and J ends lost 2 bases and 4 bases, in that order; junction bases with no gene match: 5. This CDR3 comprises 14 residues. For the CDR3, the DNA is TGTGCCAGCAGTTTAGAAGCGGGAAAATACGAGCAGTACTTC. Translated, it gives CASSLEAGKYEQYF.

The chain is built from TRBV5-1 and TRBJ2-7; 8 bases fit TRBD1. V lost 6 bases, J lost 5 bases, and 7 bases stayed unmatched. The germline gives CDR1 SGHRS, CDR2 YFSETQ. The CDR3 runs 13 residues. The CDR3 nucleotides read TGCGCCAGCAAACAACAGGGGGGCCACGAGCAGTACTTC. It translates to CASKQQGGHEQYF.

The chain carries TRBV6-5 and TRBJ1-2; D is undetermined. Trimming removed 6 bases from V and 4 bases from J, with 12 bases in between. From germline, CDR1 is MNHEY and CDR2 SVGAGI. CDR3 length: 13 residues. The CDR3 nucleotides read TGTGCCAGCAGACCTGGGGTGGCCTATGGCTACACCTTC. Translating it yields CASRPGVAYGYTF.

The rearrangement joins TRBV19 to TRBJ1-1, with 9 bases aligning to TRBD1. The CDR3 is 13 residues long. The J segment lost 5 bases and the V segment lost 7 bases, leaving 5 bases of the junction unmatched. Germline V gives CDR1 LNHDA, CDR2 SQIVND (reference sequence). CDR3 nucleotides: TGTGCCAGTACCGAGGACAGGGGAACTGAAGCTTTCTTT. It specifies CASTEDRGTEAFF.

This clone was seen only a few times. The chain couples TRBV10-3 to TRBJ2-3; tentatively, D is TRBD2 (6 bases). The CDR3 is 12 amino acids. V lost 2 bases and J 6 bases, leaving 6 bases between the germline ends. Germline V gene sequence: CDR1 ENHRY, CDR2 SYGVKD. CDR3: CAISEGGDTQYF. In DNA, the CDR3 is TGTGCCATCAGTGAGGGGGGGGATACGCAGTATTTT.

This CDR3 reads CASSPQGTSATYEQYF. The CDR3 DNA is TGTGCCAGCAGCCCTCAAGGGACTAGCGCTACCTACGAGCAGTACTTC. The chain employs TRBV7-9 and TRBJ2-7, with 10 bases aligning to TRBD2. The germline V gene has CDR1 SEHNR and CDR2 FQNEAQ (reference sequence). With V trimmed by 5 bases and J by 2 bases, 9 bases remained unmatched. CDR3 length: 16 amino acids.

CDR3 in amino acids: CASSEKGTDYNEQFF. Written as DNA, the CDR3 is TGTGCCAGCAGTGAAAAGGGGACGGACTACAATGAGCAGTTCTTC. The chain recombines TRBV6-4 with TRBJ2-1, with D perhaps assigned TRBD1 or TRBD2 (5 bases each). Germline-derived CDR1 and CDR2 are MRHNA and SNTAGT. Trimming pared 3 bases from V and 3 bases from J, leaving 12 bases between. CDR3 length: 15 residues.

The CDR3 is CASSSTTFGFTGQPQHF. CDR3 nucleotides: TGTGCCAGCAGCTCCACCACATTCGGTTTTACGGGCCAGCCCCAGCATTTT. The chain is built from TRBV27 and TRBJ1-5, with no clear D. Deletions cut 6 bases from V and 7 bases from J, with 25 bases between. The length of the CDR3 is 17 residues. In germline, CDR1 is MNHEY, CDR2 SMNVEV (reference sequence).

In its sample, this clone was seen once. The DNA of the CDR3 is TGTGCCAGCAGTGACTCGAACCGACTAGCGGGAGGGAGTGAGCAGTTCTTC. Protein sequence: CASSDSNRLAGGSEQFF. V is TRBV6-4 and J is TRBJ2-1, with TRBD2 identical over 14 bases. Trimming took 0 bases from V and 9 from J; bases not matched to a gene: 7. The CDR3 is 17 residues long. Germline lookup yields CDR1 MRHNA and CDR2 SNTAGT.

The V and J genes are TRBV18 and TRBJ1-1; D is ambiguous. The CDR3 consists of 16 residues. Between the trimmed V and J ends, which lost 0 bases and 3 bases, there was a span of 14 bases. Germline V lookup: CDR1 KGHSH, CDR2 LQKENI. For the CDR3, the DNA is TGTGCCAGCTCACCACCAGTGTTCCGGCGGCACACTGAAGCTTTCTTT. This sequence encodes CASSPPVFRRHTEAFF.